This T cell receptor (delta chain) was captured in a study of gamma-delta chains in newborns, infants, children. Study-wide context: Microbial exposure reportedly drives polyclonal innate γδ T cell expansion after birth.

The CDR3 has 23 residues. Trimming removed 2 bases from V and 0 bases from J; junction bases left unmatched: 18. Germline CDR1 TSWWSYY, CDR2 QGS. This clone is labeled as medium-sized. TCRdb repeated clone calling on the reads with CATT. The profile shows more than 4,000 delta-chain clones, approximately 3.9% of them singletons. This chain joins TRDV1 and TRDJ3; the match to TRDD3 covers 8 bases. What was sequenced was blood. The receptor's source is a child who was a newborn, infant or young child, either healthy, febrile or measles-vaccinated (not recorded which). The CDR3: CALGELTRPWGTRSSWDTRQMFF. In nucleotides, the CDR3 is TGTGCTCTTGGGGAATTAACCCGTCCCTGGGGGACCAGGAGCTCCTGGGACACCCGACAGATGTTTTTC.